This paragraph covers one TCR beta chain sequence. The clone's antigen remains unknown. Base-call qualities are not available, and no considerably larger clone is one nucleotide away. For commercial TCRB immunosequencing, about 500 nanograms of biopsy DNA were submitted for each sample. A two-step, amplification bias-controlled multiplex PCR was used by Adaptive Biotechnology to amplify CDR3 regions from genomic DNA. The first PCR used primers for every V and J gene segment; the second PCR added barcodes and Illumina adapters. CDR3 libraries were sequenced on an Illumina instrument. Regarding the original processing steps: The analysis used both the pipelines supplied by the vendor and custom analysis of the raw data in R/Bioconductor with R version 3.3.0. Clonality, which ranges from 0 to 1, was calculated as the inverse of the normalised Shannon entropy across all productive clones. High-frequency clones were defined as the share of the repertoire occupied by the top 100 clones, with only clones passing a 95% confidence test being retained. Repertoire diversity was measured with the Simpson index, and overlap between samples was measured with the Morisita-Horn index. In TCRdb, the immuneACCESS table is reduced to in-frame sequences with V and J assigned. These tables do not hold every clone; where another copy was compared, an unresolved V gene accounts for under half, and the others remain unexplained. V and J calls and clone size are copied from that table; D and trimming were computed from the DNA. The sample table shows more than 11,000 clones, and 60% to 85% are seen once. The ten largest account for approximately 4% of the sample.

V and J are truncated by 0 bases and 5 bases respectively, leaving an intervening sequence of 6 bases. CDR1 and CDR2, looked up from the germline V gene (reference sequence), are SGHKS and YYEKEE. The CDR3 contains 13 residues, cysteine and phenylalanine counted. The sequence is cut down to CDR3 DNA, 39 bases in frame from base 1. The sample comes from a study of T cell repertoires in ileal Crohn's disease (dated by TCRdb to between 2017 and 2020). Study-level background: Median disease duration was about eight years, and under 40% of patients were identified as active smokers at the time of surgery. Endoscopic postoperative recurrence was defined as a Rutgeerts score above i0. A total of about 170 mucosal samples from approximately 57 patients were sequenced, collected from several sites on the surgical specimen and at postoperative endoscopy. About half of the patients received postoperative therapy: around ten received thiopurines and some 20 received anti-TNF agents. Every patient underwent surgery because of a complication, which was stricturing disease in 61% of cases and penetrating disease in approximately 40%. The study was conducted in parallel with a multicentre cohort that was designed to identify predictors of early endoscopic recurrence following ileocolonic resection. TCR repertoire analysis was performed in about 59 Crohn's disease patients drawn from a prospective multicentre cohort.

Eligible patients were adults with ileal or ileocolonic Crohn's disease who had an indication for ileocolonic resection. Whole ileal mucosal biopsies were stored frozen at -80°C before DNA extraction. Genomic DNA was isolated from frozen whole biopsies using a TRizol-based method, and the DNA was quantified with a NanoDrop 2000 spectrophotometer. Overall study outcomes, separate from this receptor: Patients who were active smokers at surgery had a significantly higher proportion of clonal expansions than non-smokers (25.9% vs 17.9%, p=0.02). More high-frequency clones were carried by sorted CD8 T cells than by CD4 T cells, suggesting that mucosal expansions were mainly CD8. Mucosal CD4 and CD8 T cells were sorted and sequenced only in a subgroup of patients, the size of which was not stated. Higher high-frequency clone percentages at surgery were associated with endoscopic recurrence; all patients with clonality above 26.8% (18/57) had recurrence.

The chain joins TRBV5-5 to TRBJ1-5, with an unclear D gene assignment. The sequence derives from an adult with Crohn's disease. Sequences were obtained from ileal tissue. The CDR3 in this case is CASSLGEDQPQHF. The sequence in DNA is TGTGCCAGCAGCTTGGGGGAGGATCAGCCCCAGCATTTT.